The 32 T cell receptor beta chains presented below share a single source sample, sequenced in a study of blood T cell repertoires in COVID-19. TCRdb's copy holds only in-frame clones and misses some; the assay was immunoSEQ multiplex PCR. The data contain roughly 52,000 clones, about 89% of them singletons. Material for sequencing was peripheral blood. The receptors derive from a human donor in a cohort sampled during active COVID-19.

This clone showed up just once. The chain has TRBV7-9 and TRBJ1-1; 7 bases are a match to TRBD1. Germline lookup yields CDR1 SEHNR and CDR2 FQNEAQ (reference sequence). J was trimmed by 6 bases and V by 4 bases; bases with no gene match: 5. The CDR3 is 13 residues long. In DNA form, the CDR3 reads TGTGCCAGCAGCTATAAAGACAGGGCTGAAGCTTTCTTT. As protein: CASSYKDRAEAFF.

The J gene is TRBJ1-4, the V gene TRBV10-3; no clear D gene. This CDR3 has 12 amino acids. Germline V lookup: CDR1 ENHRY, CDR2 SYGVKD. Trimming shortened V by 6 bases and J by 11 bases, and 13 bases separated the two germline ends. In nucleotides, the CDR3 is TGTGCCATCAGGGAGCCGGGAGGTAAACTGTTTTTT. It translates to CAIREPGGKLFF.

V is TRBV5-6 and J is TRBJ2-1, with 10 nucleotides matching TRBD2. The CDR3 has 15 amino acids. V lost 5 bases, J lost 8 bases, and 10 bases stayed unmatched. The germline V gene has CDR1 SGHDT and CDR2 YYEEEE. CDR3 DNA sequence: TGTGCCAGCAGGTCCGCGACTAGCGGGTGGGATGAGCAGTTCTTC. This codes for CASRSATSGWDEQFF.

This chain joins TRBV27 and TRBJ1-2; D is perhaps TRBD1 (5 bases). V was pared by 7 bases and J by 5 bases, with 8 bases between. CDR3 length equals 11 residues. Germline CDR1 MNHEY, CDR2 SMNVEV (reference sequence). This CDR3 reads CASIRGYGYTF. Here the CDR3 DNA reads TGTGCCAGCATCCGGGGGTATGGCTACACCTTC.

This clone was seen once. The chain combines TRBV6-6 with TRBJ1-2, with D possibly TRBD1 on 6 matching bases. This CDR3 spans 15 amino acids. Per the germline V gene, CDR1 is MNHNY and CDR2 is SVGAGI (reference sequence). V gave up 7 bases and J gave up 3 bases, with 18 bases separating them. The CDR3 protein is CASNIDYRDHYGYTF. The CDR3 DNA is TGTGCCAGCAATATCGATTACAGGGATCACTATGGCTACACCTTC.

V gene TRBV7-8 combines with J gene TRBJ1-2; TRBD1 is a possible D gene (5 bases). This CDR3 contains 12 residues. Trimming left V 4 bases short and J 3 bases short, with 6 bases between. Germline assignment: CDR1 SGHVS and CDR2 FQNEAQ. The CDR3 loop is CASSWGDYGYTF. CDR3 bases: TGTGCCAGCAGCTGGGGGGACTATGGCTACACCTTC.

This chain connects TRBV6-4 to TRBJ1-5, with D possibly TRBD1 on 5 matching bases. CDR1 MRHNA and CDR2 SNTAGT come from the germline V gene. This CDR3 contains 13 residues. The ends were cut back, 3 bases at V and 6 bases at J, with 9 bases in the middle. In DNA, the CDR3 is TGTGCCAGCAGTGAGGAGGGGAGTCAGCCCCAGCATTTT. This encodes CASSEEGSQPQHF.

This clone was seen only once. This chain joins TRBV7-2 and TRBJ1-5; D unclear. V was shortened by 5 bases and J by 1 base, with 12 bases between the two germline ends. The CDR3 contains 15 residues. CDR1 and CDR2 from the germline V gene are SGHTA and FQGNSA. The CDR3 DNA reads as TGTGCCAGCAGCATATCCGGAGGGAGCAATCAGCCCCAGCATTTT. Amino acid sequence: CASSISGGSNQPQHF.

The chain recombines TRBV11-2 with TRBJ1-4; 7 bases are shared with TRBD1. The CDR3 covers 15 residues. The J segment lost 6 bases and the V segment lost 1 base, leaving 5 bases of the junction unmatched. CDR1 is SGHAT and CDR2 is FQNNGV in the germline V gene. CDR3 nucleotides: TGTGCCAGCAGCTTAGGACAGGGACTCCATGAAAAACTGTTTTTT. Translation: CASSLGQGLHEKLFF. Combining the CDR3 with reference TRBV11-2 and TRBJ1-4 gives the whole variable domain EAGVAQSPRYKIIEKRQSVAFWCNPISGHATLYWYQQILGQGPKLLIQFQNNGVVDDSQLPKDRFSAERLKGVDSTLKIQPAKLEDSAVYLCASSLGQGLHEKLFFGSGTQLSVL.

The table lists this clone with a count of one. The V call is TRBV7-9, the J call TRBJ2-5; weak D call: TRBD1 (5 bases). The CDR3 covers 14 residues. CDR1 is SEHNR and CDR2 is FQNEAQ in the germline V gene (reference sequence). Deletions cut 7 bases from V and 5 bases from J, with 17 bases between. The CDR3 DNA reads TGTGCCAGCACCTCAACGGCGGCAGGGGAGACCCAGTACTTC. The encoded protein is CASTSTAAGETQYF.

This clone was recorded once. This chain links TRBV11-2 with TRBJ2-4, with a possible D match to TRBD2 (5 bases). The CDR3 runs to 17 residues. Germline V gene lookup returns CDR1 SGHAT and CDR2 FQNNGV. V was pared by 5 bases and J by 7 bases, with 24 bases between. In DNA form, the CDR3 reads TGTGCCAGCAGCCCTCAGAGGGTTACTACGATCTCTAACATTCAGTACTTC. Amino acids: CASSPQRVTTISNIQYF.

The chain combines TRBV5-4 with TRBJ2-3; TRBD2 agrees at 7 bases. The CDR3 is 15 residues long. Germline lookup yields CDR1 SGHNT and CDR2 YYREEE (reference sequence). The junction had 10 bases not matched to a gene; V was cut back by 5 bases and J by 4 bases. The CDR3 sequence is CASRGRGLNSDTQYF. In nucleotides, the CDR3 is TGTGCCAGCAGGGGGAGGGGTTTGAATTCAGATACGCAGTATTTT. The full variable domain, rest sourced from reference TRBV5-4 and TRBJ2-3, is ETGVTQSPTHLIKTRGQQVTLRCSSQSGHNTVSWYQQALGQGPQFIFQYYREEENGRGNFPPRFSGLQFPNYSSELNVNALELDDSALYLCASRGRGLNSDTQYFGPGTRLTVL.

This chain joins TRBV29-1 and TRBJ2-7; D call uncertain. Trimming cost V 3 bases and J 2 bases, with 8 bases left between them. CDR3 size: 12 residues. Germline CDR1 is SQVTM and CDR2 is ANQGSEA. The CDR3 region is CSVDLSAYEQYF. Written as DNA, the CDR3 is TGCAGCGTTGATCTTTCGGCCTACGAGCAGTACTTC.

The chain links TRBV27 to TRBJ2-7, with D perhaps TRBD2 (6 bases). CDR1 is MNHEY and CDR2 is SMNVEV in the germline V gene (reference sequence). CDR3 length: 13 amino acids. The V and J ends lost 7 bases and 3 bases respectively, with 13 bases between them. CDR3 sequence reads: CASMIPGLYEQYF. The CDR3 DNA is TGTGCCAGCATGATCCCGGGACTCTACGAGCAGTACTTC.

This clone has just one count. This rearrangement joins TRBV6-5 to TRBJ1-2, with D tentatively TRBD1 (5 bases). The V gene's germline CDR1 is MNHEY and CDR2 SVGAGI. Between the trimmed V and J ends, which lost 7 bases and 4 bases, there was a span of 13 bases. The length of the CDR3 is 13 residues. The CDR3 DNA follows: TGTGCCAGCAACCCCGACAGTCTCTATGGCTACACCTTC. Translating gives CASNPDSLYGYTF.

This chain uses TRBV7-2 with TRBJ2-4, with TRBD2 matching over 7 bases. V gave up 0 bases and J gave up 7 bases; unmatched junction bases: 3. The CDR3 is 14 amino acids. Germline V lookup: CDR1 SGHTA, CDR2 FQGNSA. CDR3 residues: CASSLAGGFNIQYF. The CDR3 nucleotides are TGTGCCAGCAGCTTAGCGGGGGGGTTTAACATTCAGTACTTC. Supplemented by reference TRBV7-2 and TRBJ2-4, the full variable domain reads GAGVSQSPSNKVTEKGKDVELRCDPISGHTALYWYRQSLGQGLEFLIYFQGNSAPDKSGLPSDRFSAERTGGSVSTLTIQRTQQEDSAVYLCASSLAGGFNIQYFGAGTRLSVL.

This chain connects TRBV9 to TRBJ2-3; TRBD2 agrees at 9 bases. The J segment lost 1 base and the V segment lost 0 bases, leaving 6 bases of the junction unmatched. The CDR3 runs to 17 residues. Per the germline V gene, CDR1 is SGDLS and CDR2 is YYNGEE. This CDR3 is CASSVAKERGGTDTQYF. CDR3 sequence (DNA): TGTGCCAGCAGCGTAGCGAAAGAGCGGGGGGGCACAGATACGCAGTATTTT.

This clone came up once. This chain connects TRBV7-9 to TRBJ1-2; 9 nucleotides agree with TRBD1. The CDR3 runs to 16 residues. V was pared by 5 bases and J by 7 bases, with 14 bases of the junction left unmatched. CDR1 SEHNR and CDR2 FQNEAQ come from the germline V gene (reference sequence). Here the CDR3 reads CASSTPGQGKVGGYTF. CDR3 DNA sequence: TGTGCCAGCAGCACCCCGGGACAGGGCAAAGTTGGTGGCTACACCTTC.

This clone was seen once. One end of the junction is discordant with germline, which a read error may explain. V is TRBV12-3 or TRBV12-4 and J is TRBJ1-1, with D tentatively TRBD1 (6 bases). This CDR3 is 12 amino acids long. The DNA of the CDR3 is TGTGCCTGCAGCGAAGGGGGCACTGAAGCTTTCTTT. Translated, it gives CACSEGGTEAFF.

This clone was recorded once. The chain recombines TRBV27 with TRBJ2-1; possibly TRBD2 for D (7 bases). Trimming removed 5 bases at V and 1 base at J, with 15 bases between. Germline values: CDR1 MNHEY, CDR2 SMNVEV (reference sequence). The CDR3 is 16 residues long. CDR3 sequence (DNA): TGTGCCAGCAGTGAAACAGGGCGGGGGTCCTACAATGAGCAGTTCTTC. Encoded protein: CASSETGRGSYNEQFF.

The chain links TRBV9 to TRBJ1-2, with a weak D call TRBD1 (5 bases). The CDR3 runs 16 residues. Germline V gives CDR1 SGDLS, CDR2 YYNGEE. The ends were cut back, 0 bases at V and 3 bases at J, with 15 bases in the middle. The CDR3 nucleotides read TGTGCCAGCAGCGTAGCCCCGGTCCAAGGGGACTATGGCTACACCTTC. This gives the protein CASSVAPVQGDYGYTF.

The CDR3 region has the DNA TGTGCCAGCAGTTACTACCCGACAGGGGTCCTCCTCCACTTT. Protein product: CASSYYPTGVLLHF. This chain connects TRBV6-5 to TRBJ1-6; 8 nucleotides agree with TRBD1. Germline V CDR1 and CDR2: MNHEY, SVGAGI. CDR3 size: 14 residues. V shed 1 base, J shed 15 bases, and the junction held 8 bases outside the gene matches.

CDR3 in DNA: TGTGCCAGCAGCTCCCTAGGGGCCCGAGCGCAGTATTTT. This encodes CASSSLGARAQYF. This chain uses TRBV11-3 with TRBJ2-3; D is possibly TRBD1 (5 bases). The CDR3 runs 13 residues. Looked up from germline, CDR1 is SGHNT and CDR2 is YENEEA. The V and J ends lost 4 bases and 10 bases respectively, with 15 bases between them.

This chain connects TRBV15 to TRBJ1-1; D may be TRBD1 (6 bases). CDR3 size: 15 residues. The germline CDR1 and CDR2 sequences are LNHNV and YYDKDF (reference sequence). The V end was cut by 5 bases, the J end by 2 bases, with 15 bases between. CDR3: CATSAQDRTNTEAFF. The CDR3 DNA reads TGTGCCACCAGCGCTCAGGACAGAACCAACACTGAAGCTTTCTTT.

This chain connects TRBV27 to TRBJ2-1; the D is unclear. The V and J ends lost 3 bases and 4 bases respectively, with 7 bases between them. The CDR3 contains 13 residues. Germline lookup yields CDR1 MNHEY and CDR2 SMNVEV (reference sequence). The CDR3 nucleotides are TGTGCCAGCAGTTTCTCCAGGTACAATGAGCAGTTCTTC. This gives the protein CASSFSRYNEQFF.

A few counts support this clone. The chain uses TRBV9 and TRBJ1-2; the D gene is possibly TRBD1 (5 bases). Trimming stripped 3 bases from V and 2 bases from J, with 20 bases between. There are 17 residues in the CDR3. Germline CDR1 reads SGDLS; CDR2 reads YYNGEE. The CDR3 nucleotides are TGTGCCAGCAGCGACCCAATCCCCAGGGTGGTCAACTATGGCTACACCTTC. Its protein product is CASSDPIPRVVNYGYTF. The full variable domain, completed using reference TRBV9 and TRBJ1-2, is DSGVTQTPKHLITATGQRVTLRCSPRSGDLSVYWYQQSLDQGLQFLIQYYNGEERAKGNILERFSAQQFPDLHSELNLSSLELGDSALYFCASSDPIPRVVNYGYTFGSGTRLTVV.

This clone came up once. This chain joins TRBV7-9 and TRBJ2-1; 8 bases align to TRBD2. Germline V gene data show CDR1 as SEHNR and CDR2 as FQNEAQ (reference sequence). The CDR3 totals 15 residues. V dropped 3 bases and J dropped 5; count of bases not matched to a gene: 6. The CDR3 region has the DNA TGTGCCAGCAGCTTGACGCGACTAGCGAACAATGAGCAGTTCTTC. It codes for CASSLTRLANNEQFF.

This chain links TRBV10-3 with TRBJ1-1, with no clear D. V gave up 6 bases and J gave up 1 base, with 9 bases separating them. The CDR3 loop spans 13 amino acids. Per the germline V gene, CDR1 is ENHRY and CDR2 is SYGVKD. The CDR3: CAIRGQENTEAFF. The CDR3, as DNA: TGTGCCATCAGAGGTCAGGAGAACACTGAAGCTTTCTTT.

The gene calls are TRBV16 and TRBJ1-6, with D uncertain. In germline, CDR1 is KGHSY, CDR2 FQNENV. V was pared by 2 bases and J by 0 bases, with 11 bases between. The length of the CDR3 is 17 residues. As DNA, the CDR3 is TGTGCCAGCAGCCAAGGGCTATTCAGCTCCTATAATTCACCCCTCCACTTT. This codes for CASSQGLFSSYNSPLHF.

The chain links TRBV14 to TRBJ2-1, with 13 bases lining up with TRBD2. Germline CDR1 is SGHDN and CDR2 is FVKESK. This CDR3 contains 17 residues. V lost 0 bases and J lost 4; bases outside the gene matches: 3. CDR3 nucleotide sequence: TGTGCCAGCAGCCAAGATCCGACTAGCGGGGGGTACAATGAGCAGTTCTTC. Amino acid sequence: CASSQDPTSGGYNEQFF.

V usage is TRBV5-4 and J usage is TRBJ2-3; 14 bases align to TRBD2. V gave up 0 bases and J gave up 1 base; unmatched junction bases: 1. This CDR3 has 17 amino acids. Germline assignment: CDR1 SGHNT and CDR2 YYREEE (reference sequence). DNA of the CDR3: TGTGCCAGCAGCTTGGGACTAGCGGGGGGGGGCACAGATACGCAGTATTTT. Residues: CASSLGLAGGGTDTQYF.

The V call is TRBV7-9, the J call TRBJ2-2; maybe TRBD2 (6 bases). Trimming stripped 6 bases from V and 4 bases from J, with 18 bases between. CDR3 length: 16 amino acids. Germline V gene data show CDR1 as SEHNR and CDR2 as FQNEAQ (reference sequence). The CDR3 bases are TGTGCCAGCAGTCGGGAGTCTTTGGGGATCACCGGGGAGCTGTTTTTT. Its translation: CASSRESLGITGELFF.